This T cell receptor (beta chain) was recovered during a study of T cell responses to AZD1222 COVID-19 vaccine. The study's findings and limits: Dominant at 160-218 and 743-854, vaccine-associated CD4 TCRs also spanned spike. Baseline serostatus was positive in only six AZD1222 recipients. Clonal diversity may have been underestimated in mostly white British donors.

Trimming took 0 bases from V and 0 from J; bases not matched to a gene: 9. Per the germline V gene, CDR1 is MGHRA and CDR2 is YSYEKL. The CDR3 is made up of 19 amino acids. Assay: immunoSEQ multiplex PCR; the TCRdb copy retains only in-frame clones and omits some. Found here are just under 150,000 clones, around 90% of them singletons; the top ten hold around 1.7%. Points on this clone: Its antigen is not identified.

V is TRBV4-1 and J is TRBJ1-5, with TRBD1 matching over 9 bases. The sequence came from an adult who received the AZD1222 COVID-19 vaccine. Sequenced material: peripheral blood, taken 28 days after the second AZD1222 dose. This CDR3 reads CASSQEGTGSPNSNQPQHF. CDR3 DNA sequence: TGCGCCAGCAGCCAAGAAGGGACAGGGAGTCCCAATAGCAATCAGCCCCAGCATTTT.